What follows are 27 T cell receptor beta chains derived from one specimen sequenced in a study of blood T cell repertoires in COVID-19. Method: immunoSEQ multiplex PCR; TCRdb's copy keeps in-frame clones and lacks some. Of some 20,000 clones in the sample, approximately 79% were seen once. Sequenced: peripheral blood. All receptors come from a man at least 80 years old with acute or convalescent COVID-19.

The V and J genes are TRBV11-1 and TRBJ2-1, with D perhaps TRBD1 (5 bases). Trimming stripped 6 bases from V and 6 bases from J, with 21 bases between. Germline V gene sequence: CDR1 SGHAT, CDR2 FQDESV (reference sequence). CDR3 size: 16 residues. CDR3 sequence reads: CASRVKFGQGPNEQFF. The CDR3 DNA reads TGTGCCAGCAGGGTCAAATTTGGTCAGGGTCCCAATGAGCAGTTCTTC.

The chain employs TRBV4-1 and TRBJ2-1; TRBD2 is a possible D gene (5 bases). Germline assignment: CDR1 MGHRA and CDR2 YSYEKL. V was pared by 3 bases and J by 8 bases, with 17 bases between. This CDR3 has 15 residues. The CDR3 protein is CASSHAESPGDEQFF. In DNA, the CDR3 is TGCGCCAGCAGCCATGCGGAGAGCCCCGGGGATGAGCAGTTCTTC.

The chain recombines TRBV4-1 with TRBJ2-5; the D is unclear. The germline V gene encodes CDR1 MGHRA and CDR2 YSYEKL. The CDR3 extends over 15 amino acids. Trimming pared 6 bases from V and 5 bases from J, leaving 19 bases between. CDR3 coding DNA: TGCGCCAGCAGACCCGTCTGGGCGTTCGTGGAGACCCAGTACTTC. This encodes CASRPVWAFVETQYF.

This sequence joins TRBV24-1 and TRBJ2-7, with 10 bases aligning to TRBD2. Trimming at V came to 3 bases and at J to 4 bases, leaving 11 bases not matched to a gene. The germline V gene encodes CDR1 KGHDR and CDR2 SFDVKD. The CDR3 contains 17 residues. The CDR3 bases are TGTGCCACCAGTGATCACCCTCGAGCGGGAGGGCCGTACGAGCAGTACGTC. It encodes CATSDHPRAGGPYEQYV.

This clone was observed a few times. The CDR3 bases are TGTGCCAGCAGCTTAGCAGGGGGCACGTTTGGCTACACCTTC. It codes for CASSLAGGTFGYTF. The rearrangement joins TRBV7-2 to TRBJ1-2; 7 nucleotides match TRBD1. V gave up 0 bases and J gave up 7 bases; unmatched junction bases: 5. The CDR3 is made up of 14 amino acids. CDR1 is SGHTA and CDR2 is FQGNSA in the germline V gene.

The chain couples TRBV7-2 to TRBJ1-3, with D possibly TRBD1 on 6 matching bases. Germline V lookup: CDR1 SGHTA, CDR2 FQGNSA. CDR3 length equals 16 residues. Trimming stripped 5 bases from V and 0 bases from J, with 14 bases between. This CDR3 is CASSPGGASSGNTIYF. In DNA, the CDR3 is TGTGCCAGCAGCCCCGGGGGGGCGAGCTCTGGAAACACCATATATTTT.

The chain is built from TRBV21-1 and TRBJ2-4; the table calls TRBD1, which could not be checked here. TRBV21-1 is tagged as a pseudogene. This CDR3 comprises 17 residues. CDR3 in DNA: TGTGCCAGCAGCAAACTGGACAGGATCGTTTCCAAAAACATTCAGTACTTC. Its protein product is CASSKLDRIVSKNIQYF.

The rearrangement joins TRBV7-7 to TRBJ1-3; D gene unclear. Germline values: CDR1 SSHAT, CDR2 FNYEAQ (reference sequence). The CDR3 runs 13 residues. In DNA, the CDR3 is TGTGCTATGGGAGACCTCTCTGGAAACACCATATATTTT. It yields the protein CAMGDLSGNTIYF.

The rearrangement links TRBV7-9 to TRBJ2-3; a possible D gene is TRBD2 (5 bases). The germline V gene has CDR1 SEHNR and CDR2 FQNEAQ (reference sequence). Deletions cut 4 bases from V and 6 bases from J, with 8 bases between. The CDR3 runs to 12 residues. CDR3: CASSSPSDTQYF. The CDR3 nucleotides are TGTGCCAGCAGCTCCCCTAGCGATACGCAGTATTTT.

The rearrangement joins TRBV18 to TRBJ1-1; D perhaps matches TRBD1 (5 bases). The germline V gene encodes CDR1 KGHSH and CDR2 LQKENI. The CDR3 has 15 amino acids. The V gene lost 3 bases and the J gene lost 1 base, with 12 bases spanning the gap. CDR3 in DNA: TGTGCCAGCTCACCCGGGGGGGGGTGGAACACTGAAGCTTTCTTT. Amino acids: CASSPGGGWNTEAFF.

This chain links TRBV11-3 with TRBJ2-3; D perhaps matches TRBD1 (5 bases). Germline V gene lookup returns CDR1 SGHNT and CDR2 YENEEA. V was cut by 6 bases and J by 2 bases, with 12 bases left in between. The CDR3 contains 14 residues. CDR3 coding DNA: TGTGCCAGCAGTCTTGGGGCCGTCACAGATACGCAGTATTTT. It specifies CASSLGAVTDTQYF.

This chain joins TRBV6-2 or TRBV6-3 and TRBJ1-2; 8 positions agree with TRBD1. The V and J ends lost 2 bases and 4 bases, in that order; junction bases with no gene match: 3. Germline values: CDR1 MNHEY, CDR2 SVGEGT. The CDR3 has 14 amino acids. This CDR3 reads CASSYDRGRYGYTF. The CDR3 nucleotides read TGTGCCAGCAGTTACGACAGGGGTCGCTATGGCTACACCTTC.

The chain has TRBV6-6 and TRBJ1-5; no clear D gene. Looked up from germline, CDR1 is MNHNY and CDR2 is SVGAGI (reference sequence). V shed 0 bases and J shed 10 bases, with 16 bases lying between them. This CDR3 has 15 amino acids. The chain's CDR3 is CASSYSEGQSGPQHF. CDR3 nucleotide sequence: TGTGCCAGCAGTTACTCAGAGGGTCAATCAGGCCCCCAGCATTTT.

By sample fraction, this clone is medium-sized (0.01 to 0.1%). V gene TRBV5-4 combines with J gene TRBJ2-2; 9 nucleotides agree with TRBD1. This CDR3 has 15 residues. The V segment lost 6 bases and the J segment 5 bases; nucleotides outside the gene matches: 8. Germline V gene sequence: CDR1 SGHNT, CDR2 YYREEE (reference sequence). CDR3 bases: TGTGCCAGCACCCCAGGGACAGGGAGGACCGGGGAGCTGTTTTTT. This encodes CASTPGTGRTGELFF. Full variable domain (outside the CDR3, taken from reference TRBV5-4 and TRBJ2-2): ETGVTQSPTHLIKTRGQQVTLRCSSQSGHNTVSWYQQALGQGPQFIFQYYREEENGRGNFPPRFSGLQFPNYSSELNVNALELDDSALYLCASTPGTGRTGELFFGEGSRLTVL.

In DNA, the CDR3 is TGTGCCAGCAGCCTTGTGCGCCTAGAGACCCAGTACTTC. Translated, it gives CASSLVRLETQYF. The rearrangement links TRBV7-3 to TRBJ2-5, with D hard to call. Per germline, CDR1 SGHTA and CDR2 FQGTGA. The CDR3 has 13 amino acids. V was trimmed by 5 bases and J by 4 bases, leaving 11 bases between them. The complete variable domain, with remaining parts taken from reference TRBV7-3 and TRBJ2-5, reads GAGVSQTPSNKVTEKGKYVELRCDPISGHTALYWYRQSLGQGPEFLIYFQGTGAADDSGLPNDRFFAVRPEGSVSTLKIQRTERGDSAVYLCASSLVRLETQYFGPGTRLLVL.

V usage is TRBV7-2 and J usage is TRBJ2-7, with TRBD2 matching 7 bases. The length of the CDR3 is 14 residues. The ends lost 5 bases at V and 2 bases at J; junction bases unmatched: 6. The germline V gene encodes CDR1 SGHTA and CDR2 FQGNSA. The CDR3 DNA is TGTGCCAGCAGCCTCGGCCTAGCGGCCTACGAGCAGTACTTC. Encoded protein: CASSLGLAAYEQYF.

The genes are TRBV19 and TRBJ2-6; 12 bases align to TRBD2. V lost 2 bases to trimming and J lost 5 bases; unmatched junction nucleotides: 13. In germline, CDR1 is LNHDA, CDR2 SQIVND (reference sequence). The CDR3 is 20 residues long. The CDR3 sequence is CASSITRTSGTVGRANVLTF. The CDR3 bases are TGTGCCAGTAGTATAACCCGGACTAGCGGGACAGTAGGTAGGGCCAACGTCCTGACTTTC.

The chain is built from TRBV6-1 and TRBJ2-3; 10 bases are shared with TRBD2. The V gene's germline CDR1 is MNHNS and CDR2 SASEGT. The CDR3 extends over 15 amino acids. The trim removed 1 base at V and 8 bases at J, leaving 6 bases unmatched. CDR3 sequence (DNA): TGTGCCAGCAGTGAAGAGCCTAGCGGGAGTGTTACGCAGTATTTT. Translation: CASSEEPSGSVTQYF.

The rearrangement uses TRBV27 and TRBJ1-1; TRBD1 is a possible D gene (6 bases). The germline CDR1 and CDR2 sequences are MNHEY and SMNVEV (reference sequence). This CDR3 is built from 15 residues. V lost 7 bases, J lost 3 bases, and 18 bases lay in between. CDR3 loop: CASTLRGGGDTEAFF. For the CDR3, the DNA is TGTGCCAGCACTCTAAGGGGGGGAGGGGACACTGAAGCTTTCTTT.

In its sample, this clone was seen a few times. V is TRBV2 and J is TRBJ2-1; D might be TRBD1 (6 bases). CDR1 SNHLY and CDR2 FYNNEI come from the germline V gene. V was cut by 5 bases and J by 4 bases, with 9 bases left in between. This CDR3 has 13 residues. CDR3 in amino acids: CASSTTGYNEQFF. In DNA form, the CDR3 reads TGTGCCAGCAGTACTACAGGGTACAATGAGCAGTTCTTC.

This clone was counted between two and nine times. This chain joins TRBV3-1 (or the pseudogene TRBV3-2) and TRBJ1-1, with a possible D match to TRBD1 (6 bases). The CDR3 totals 19 residues. Germline V gene lookup returns CDR1 LGHDT and CDR2 YNNKEL (reference sequence). V was pared by 0 bases and J by 0 bases, with 20 bases between. CDR3 DNA sequence: TGTGCCAGCAGCCAAGATTACGGCAGGGGATGGGGAATGAACACTGAAGCTTTCTTT. This gives the protein CASSQDYGRGWGMNTEAFF.

The rearrangement links TRBV5-4 to TRBJ1-4; TRBD1 matches 8 bases. The J segment lost 5 bases and the V segment lost 4 bases, leaving 4 bases of the junction unmatched. The CDR3 spans 14 residues. Germline V gene data show CDR1 as SGHNT and CDR2 as YYREEE (reference sequence). Written as DNA, the CDR3 is TGTGCCAGCAGCCTGGGACAGGAGAATGAAAAACTGTTTTTT. As protein: CASSLGQENEKLFF.

The chain has TRBV25-1 and TRBJ1-6; D remains unclear. The CDR3 length is 17 residues. Per germline, CDR1 MGHDK and CDR2 SYGVNS. V lost 1 base, J lost 5 bases, and 15 bases lay in between. CDR3 DNA sequence: TGTGCCAGCAGTGAATCGCAGGCAATCTTTAATAATTCACCCCTCCACTTT. It encodes CASSESQAIFNNSPLHF.

V usage is TRBV14 and J usage is TRBJ2-5; TRBD1 matches 7 bases. CDR3 length: 13 amino acids. The V gene's germline CDR1 is SGHDN and CDR2 FVKESK. Trimming at V came to 4 bases and at J to 4 bases, leaving 3 bases not matched to a gene. The CDR3 DNA sequence: TGTGCCAGCAGCCGTTGGACAGGAGAGACCCAGTACTTC. It encodes CASSRWTGETQYF.

The V call is TRBV21-1, the J call TRBJ2-7; whether TRBD2, the table's D call, matches the DNA was not checked. TRBV21-1 is tagged as a pseudogene. The CDR3 contains 12 residues. The CDR3 DNA sequence: TGTGCCAGCAGCAAAATTCCTTACGAGCAGTACGTC. It encodes CASSKIPYEQYV.

The V call is TRBV11-3, the J call TRBJ2-1; TRBD1 is a possible D gene (6 bases). Between the trimmed V and J ends, which lost 5 bases and 0 bases, there was a span of 11 bases. The CDR3 is 15 residues long. CDR1 and CDR2 from the germline V gene are SGHNT and YENEEA. CDR3 protein: CASSIGTSSYNEQFF. The CDR3 DNA reads as TGTGCCAGCAGCATCGGGACAAGCTCCTACAATGAGCAGTTCTTC.

This sequence joins TRBV11-2 and TRBJ2-5; 10 bases map to TRBD2. Germline trimming cut 1 base from V and 5 bases from J; bases unmatched to any gene: 10. The V gene's germline CDR1 is SGHAT and CDR2 FQNNGV. The length of the CDR3 is 17 residues. This chain's CDR3 is CASSLVGAAGGRETQYF. The CDR3 coding sequence is TGTGCCAGCAGCTTAGTGGGGGCAGCGGGAGGGAGGGAGACCCAGTACTTC.